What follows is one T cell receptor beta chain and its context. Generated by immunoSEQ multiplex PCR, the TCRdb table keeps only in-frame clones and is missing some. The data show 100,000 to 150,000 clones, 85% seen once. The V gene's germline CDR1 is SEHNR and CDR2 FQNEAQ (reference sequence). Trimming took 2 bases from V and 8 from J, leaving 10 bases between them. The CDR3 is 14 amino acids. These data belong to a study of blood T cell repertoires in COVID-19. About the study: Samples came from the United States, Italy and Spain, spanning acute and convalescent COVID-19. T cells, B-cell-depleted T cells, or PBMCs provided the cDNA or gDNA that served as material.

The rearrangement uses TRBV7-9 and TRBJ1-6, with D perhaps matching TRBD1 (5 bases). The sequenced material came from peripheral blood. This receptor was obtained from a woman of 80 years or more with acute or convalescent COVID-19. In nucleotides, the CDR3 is TGTGCCAGCAGCTTACTTCAGGGTTATTCACCCCTCCACTTT. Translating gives CASSLLQGYSPLHF.